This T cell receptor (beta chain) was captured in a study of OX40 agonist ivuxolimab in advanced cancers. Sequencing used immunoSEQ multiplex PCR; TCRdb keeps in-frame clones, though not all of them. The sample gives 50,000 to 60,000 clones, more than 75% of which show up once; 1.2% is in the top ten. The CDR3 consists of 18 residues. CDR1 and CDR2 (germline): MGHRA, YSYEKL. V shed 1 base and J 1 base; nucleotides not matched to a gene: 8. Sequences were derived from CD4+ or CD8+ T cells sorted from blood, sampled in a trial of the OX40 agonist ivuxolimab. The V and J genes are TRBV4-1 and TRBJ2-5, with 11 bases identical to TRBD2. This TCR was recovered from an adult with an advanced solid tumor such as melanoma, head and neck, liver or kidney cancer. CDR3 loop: CASSQVVAGGSGQETQYF. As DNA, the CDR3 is TGCGCCAGCAGCCAAGTCGTAGCGGGGGGGTCGGGCCAAGAGACCCAGTACTTC.